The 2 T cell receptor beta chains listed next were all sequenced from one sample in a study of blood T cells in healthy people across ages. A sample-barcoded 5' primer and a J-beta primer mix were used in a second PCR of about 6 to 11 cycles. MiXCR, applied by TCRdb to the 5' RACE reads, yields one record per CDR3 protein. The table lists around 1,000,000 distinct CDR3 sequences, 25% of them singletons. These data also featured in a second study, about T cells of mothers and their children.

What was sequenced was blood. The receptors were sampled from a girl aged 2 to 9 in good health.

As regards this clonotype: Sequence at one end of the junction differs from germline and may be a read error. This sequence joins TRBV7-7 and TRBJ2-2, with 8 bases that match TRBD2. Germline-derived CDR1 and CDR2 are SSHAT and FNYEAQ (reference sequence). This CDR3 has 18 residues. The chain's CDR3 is CASSQPSTSGRNTGELFF. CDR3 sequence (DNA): TGTGCTAGCAGCCAACCGAGTACTAGCGGCCGGAACACCGGGGAGCTGTTTTTT.

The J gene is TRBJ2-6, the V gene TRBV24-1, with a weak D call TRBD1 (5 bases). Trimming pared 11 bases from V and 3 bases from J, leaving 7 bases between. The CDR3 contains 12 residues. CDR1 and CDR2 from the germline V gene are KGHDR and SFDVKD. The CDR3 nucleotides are TGTGCCATCAGGGATGGGGCCAACGTCCTGACTTTC. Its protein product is CAIRDGANVLTF.